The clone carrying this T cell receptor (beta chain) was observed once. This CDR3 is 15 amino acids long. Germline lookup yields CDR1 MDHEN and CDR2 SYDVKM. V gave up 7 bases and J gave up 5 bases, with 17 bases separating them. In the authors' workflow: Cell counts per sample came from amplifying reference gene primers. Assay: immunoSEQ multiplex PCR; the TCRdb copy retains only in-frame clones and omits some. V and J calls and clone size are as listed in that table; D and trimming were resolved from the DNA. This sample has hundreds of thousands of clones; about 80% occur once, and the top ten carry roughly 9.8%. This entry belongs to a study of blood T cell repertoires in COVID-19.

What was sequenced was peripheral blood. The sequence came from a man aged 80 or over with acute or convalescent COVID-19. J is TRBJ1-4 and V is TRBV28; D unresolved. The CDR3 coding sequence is TGTGCCAGCACCGACTCCCGCGGGTCCAATGAAAAACTGTTTTTT. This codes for CASTDSRGSNEKLFF.